This T cell receptor (beta chain) comes out of a study of regulatory T cells in long-lasting Graves disease. Study information: Persistent Graves' disease meant over 5 years of antithyroid drugs with positive TSH receptor antibodies. Study-wide results and limits: TRBV28, TRBJ1-2 and TRBJ2-5 emerged as the favored segments in persistent disease. Persistent Graves' patients possessed reduced TCR diversity relative to recently diagnosed ones.

This CDR3 has 16 amino acids. Looked up from germline, CDR1 is LGHDT and CDR2 is YNNKEL (reference sequence). The trim removed 1 base at V and 5 bases at J, leaving 10 bases unmatched. With iRepertoire HTBI primers and Arm-PCR of CDR3 regions, TCR beta libraries were built. Per the original methods: Looking across samples, the authors found under 70 TRBV and fewer than 15 TRBJ segments. Each CDR3 protein gets one entry after TCRdb re-called the multiplex PCR reads with MiXCR. V and J calls and clone size were set by TCRdb, not the authors. The table lists around 400,000 distinct CDR3 sequences, 20% to 25% of them singletons. Time point noted: persistent/refractory GD, antithyroid drugs over 5 years with positive TRAb. Construction of the TCR library relied on RNA isolated from PBMCs. This clonotype was detected many times. Its antigen is undetermined.

The sequencing used peripheral blood mononuclear cells (PBMCs), collected when the disease was refractory, from a patient treated with antithyroid drugs. The origin of this receptor is a woman aged 40 to 50 with Graves disease. The chain has TRBV3-1 and TRBJ2-5; TRBD2 agrees at 7 bases. CDR3 region: CASSQGSGMLSETQYF. Here the CDR3 DNA reads TGTGCCAGCAGCCAAGGAAGCGGGATGCTTTCGGAGACCCAGTACTTC.